The 27 T cell receptor beta chains below come from one sample, sequenced in a study of T cells in Graves' hyperthyroidism and ophthalmopathy. Authors of the study amplified TCR beta CDR3 regions from RNA transcripts. HTBI primers were employed in a first-round RT-PCR of the TCR CDR3. TCRdb reprocessed the multiplex PCR reads via MiXCR and lists one record per CDR3 protein. The sample records around 280,000 distinct CDR3 sequences, approximately 15% being singletons. Sequencing was carried out using blood. These TCRs come from a woman aged 40 to 50 with Graves' hyperthyroidism.

This clonotype was detected ten times or more. The V gene is TRBV3-1, the J gene TRBJ2-1, with D tentatively TRBD2 (5 bases). Trimming left V 9 bases short and J 0 bases short, with 12 bases between. The length of the CDR3 is 14 residues. Germline V CDR1 and CDR2: LGHDT, YNNKEL (reference sequence). Here the CDR3 reads CASWGGSSYNEQFF. The CDR3 bases are TGTGCCAGTTGGGGTGGGAGCTCCTACAATGAGCAGTTCTTC.

This clonotype has ten or more counts. This rearrangement joins TRBV6-1 to TRBJ2-1; 12 bases fit TRBD2. The germline gives CDR1 MNHNS, CDR2 SASEGT. Germline trimming cut 6 bases from V and 0 bases from J; bases unmatched to any gene: 6. CDR3 length: 17 residues. CDR3 residues: CASSPPSGRDSYNEQFF. CDR3 DNA: TGTGCCAGCAGCCCCCCTAGCGGGAGGGACTCCTACAATGAGCAGTTCTTC.

On this clonotype: Lacking the conserved final phenylalanine or tryptophan, this CDR3 likely reflects a read error. The V call is TRBV10-3, the J call TRBJ1-1; D is possibly TRBD1 (6 bases). The CDR3 consists of 18 residues. Germline CDR1 ENHRY, CDR2 SYGVKD. The CDR3 loop is CASSFRPKTGGMNTEAFS. The DNA of the CDR3 is TGTGCCAGCAGTTTTCGTCCGAAGACAGGAGGCATGAACACTGAAGCTTTCTCT.

This clonotype was counted at least ten times. This chain links TRBV28 with TRBJ1-6; 7 positions agree with TRBD1. The CDR3 totals 15 residues. In germline, CDR1 is MDHEN, CDR2 SYDVKM. V shed 5 bases and J 10 bases; nucleotides not matched to a gene: 11. In DNA, the CDR3 is TGTGCCAGCAGTACCCGAGGAGGGGGCCGATCACCCCTCCACTTT. This encodes CASSTRGGGRSPLHF. Filled out from reference TRBV28 and TRBJ1-6, the complete variable domain reads DVKVTQSSRYLVKRTGEKVFLECVQDMDHENMFWYRQDPGLGLRLIYFSYDVKMKEKGDIPEGYSVSREKKERFSLILESASTNQTSMYLCASSTRGGGRSPLHFGNGTRLTVT.

The V call is TRBV12-3 or TRBV12-4, the J call TRBJ1-1, with D hard to call. The germline V and J ends were trimmed by 4 bases and 9 bases, with 12 bases remaining between them. The CDR3 contains 12 residues. The CDR3 protein is CASSYEKGKAFF. CDR3 in DNA: TGTGCCAGCAGTTATGAGAAGGGAAAAGCTTTCTTT.

Ten or more counts support this clonotype. V is TRBV3-1 and J is TRBJ1-1; D is unclear. CDR1 LGHDT and CDR2 YNNKEL come from the germline V gene (reference sequence). The CDR3 covers 15 residues. Trimming cost V 1 base and J 0 bases, with 9 bases left between them. The DNA for the CDR3 is TGTGCCAGCAGCCAAGCCCCAACAATGAACACTGAAGCTTTCTTT. Translation gives CASSQAPTMNTEAFF.

This clonotype was seen repeatedly, ten times or more. The chain carries TRBV20-1 and TRBJ2-1; D remains unclear. Germline assignment: CDR1 DFQATT and CDR2 SNEGSKA (reference sequence). The CDR3 sequence is 13 residues long. Trimming cost V 5 bases and J 5 bases, with 13 bases left between them. This chain's CDR3 is CSALSSLNNEQFF. The CDR3 DNA reads TGCAGTGCTCTATCGTCTCTAAACAATGAGCAGTTCTTC.

This clonotype was detected ten times or more. V is TRBV3-1 and J is TRBJ1-1; D ambiguous. The V gene's germline CDR1 is LGHDT and CDR2 YNNKEL (reference sequence). V was pared by 0 bases and J by 4 bases, with 9 bases between. This CDR3 has 14 amino acids. The CDR3 DNA reads as TGTGCCAGCAGCCAAGATCCGCGGGGCACTGAAGCTTTCTTT. Its translation is CASSQDPRGTEAFF. The full variable domain, its missing parts supplied by reference TRBV3-1 and TRBJ1-1, is DTAVSQTPKYLVTQMGNDKSIKCEQNLGHDTMYWYKQDSKKFLKIMFSYNNKELIINETVPNRFSPKSPDKAHLNLHINSLELGDSAVYFCASSQDPRGTEAFFGQGTRLTVV.

The genes are TRBV7-2 and TRBJ2-2, with 14 bases that match TRBD2. The V gene's germline CDR1 is SGHTA and CDR2 FQGNSA. V lost 5 bases, J lost 7 bases, and 3 bases stayed unmatched. The CDR3 sequence is 15 residues long. CDR3 coding DNA: TGTGCCAGCAGCGGGACTAGCGGGAGTAACGGGGAGCTGTTTTTT. Translated: CASSGTSGSNGELFF.

V is TRBV19 and J is TRBJ1-3, with 7 bases lining up with TRBD1. The V gene end was trimmed by 1 base and the J gene end by 0 bases; junction bases not matched to a gene: 3. CDR3 length: 16 amino acids. Germline V gene lookup returns CDR1 LNHDA and CDR2 SQIVND (reference sequence). This chain's CDR3 is CASSIVGQNSGNTIYF. Here the CDR3 DNA reads TGTGCCAGTAGTATAGTGGGACAGAACTCTGGAAACACCATATATTTT.

The rearrangement links TRBV11-3 to TRBJ2-7; 9 bases line up with TRBD2. The V gene end was trimmed by 5 bases and the J gene end by 3 bases; junction bases not matched to a gene: 8. CDR1 SGHNT and CDR2 YENEEA come from the germline V gene. This CDR3 contains 15 residues. CDR3 DNA: TGTGCCAGCAGCCCCTCTAGCGGGACTGGCTACGAGCAGTACTTC. It yields the protein CASSPSSGTGYEQYF.

This rearrangement joins TRBV7-9 to TRBJ2-7; TRBD1 matches 10 bases. Germline CDR1 and CDR2: SEHNR and FQNEAQ (reference sequence). Losses at the gene ends were 5 bases for V and 6 bases for J; bases not matched to a gene: 7. The CDR3 consists of 14 residues. The CDR3 coding sequence is TGTGCCAGCAGCCCACCGGGACAGGGGTCCGAGCAGTACTTC. This translates into CASSPPGQGSEQYF.

This clonotype showed up many times. This chain links TRBV19 with TRBJ1-5; tentatively, D is TRBD1 (5 bases). Germline CDR1 is LNHDA and CDR2 is SQIVND (reference sequence). The CDR3 extends over 14 amino acids. V lost 2 bases and J 6 bases, leaving 11 bases between the germline ends. In DNA, the CDR3 is TGTGCCAGTAGTATACAGGGTCGGGGTCAGCCCCAGCATTTT. Its protein is CASSIQGRGQPQHF.

This clonotype was observed at least ten times. The rearrangement joins TRBV27 to TRBJ1-6; the D gene is possibly TRBD1 (5 bases). V was clipped by 6 bases and J by 8 bases, with 11 bases between them. Germline loops: CDR1 MNHEY, CDR2 SMNVEV (reference sequence). The CDR3 is made up of 13 amino acids. The CDR3 spells CASSLQGDSPLHF. CDR3 bases: TGTGCCAGCAGCCTACAAGGGGATTCACCCCTCCACTTT.

This chain uses TRBV24-1 with TRBJ2-5; 10 nucleotides agree with TRBD2. V shed 3 bases, J shed 4 bases, and the junction held 1 base outside the gene matches. Germline V CDR1 and CDR2: KGHDR, SFDVKD. The CDR3 extends over 14 amino acids. The DNA of the CDR3 is TGTGCCACCAGTGATCGACTAGCGGGAGAGACCCAGTACTTC. As protein: CATSDRLAGETQYF.

V is TRBV5-1 and J is TRBJ2-7; 8 bases agree with TRBD1. The junction had 2 bases not matched to a gene; V was cut back by 4 bases and J by 5 bases. Germline-derived CDR1 and CDR2 are SGHRS and YFSETQ. CDR3 length equals 12 residues. CDR3 region: CASSTDRDEQYF. The CDR3 DNA follows: TGCGCCAGCAGCACGGACAGGGACGAGCAGTACTTC.

This clonotype was counted a single time. The conserved phenylalanine or tryptophan is not found at the CDR3 terminus, so this likely reflects a read error. V and J are TRBV2 and TRBJ2-7; TRBD1 agrees at 9 bases. The germline gives CDR1 SNHLY, CDR2 FYNNEI. CDR3 length equals 16 residues. The trim removed 1 base at V and 2 bases at J, leaving 6 bases unmatched. CDR3 bases: TGTGCCAGCAGTGAAGGGCCGGGACAGGGCGCCTACGAGCAGTACCTC. It is translated as CASSEGPGQGAYEQYL.

This clonotype was observed many times. The chain carries TRBV12-3 or TRBV12-4 and TRBJ2-7; no definite D call. The ends were cut back, 2 bases at V and 6 bases at J, with 20 bases in the middle. The CDR3 covers 16 residues. For the CDR3, the DNA is TGTGCCAGCAGTTTAAAAAGATCCCCCGCCTTTCGCGAGCAGTACTTC. It yields the protein CASSLKRSPAFREQYF.

This clonotype was counted at least ten times. The V and J genes are TRBV11-2 and TRBJ1-2, with TRBD1 as a possible D gene (5 bases). Germline CDR1 reads SGHAT; CDR2 reads FQNNGV. This CDR3 is built from 15 residues. Trimming cost V 1 base and J 5 bases, with 14 bases left between them. The CDR3 protein is CASSLAGQGSYGYTF. Here the CDR3 DNA reads TGTGCCAGCAGCTTAGCGGGCCAGGGAAGTTATGGCTACACCTTC. The variable domain in full, with the rest retrieved from reference TRBV11-2 and TRBJ1-2, is EAGVAQSPRYKIIEKRQSVAFWCNPISGHATLYWYQQILGQGPKLLIQFQNNGVVDDSQLPKDRFSAERLKGVDSTLKIQPAKLEDSAVYLCASSLAGQGSYGYTFGSGTRLTVV.

This clonotype was counted ten times or more. CDR3 bases: TGTGCCAGCACCCTGGTGGGGACTAGCATTTTCGTTGAGCAGTTCTTC. Translating it yields CASTLVGTSIFVEQFF. The chain uses TRBV12-3 or TRBV12-4 and TRBJ2-1; 9 bases line up with TRBD2. The V and J ends lost 7 bases and 9 bases, in that order; junction bases with no gene match: 16. The CDR3 contains 16 residues.

This clonotype was counted a few times. The chain has TRBV10-2 and TRBJ2-7, with D unclear. CDR1 is WSHSY and CDR2 is SAAADI in the germline V gene. The CDR3 contains 12 residues. V lost 5 bases to trimming and J lost 5 bases, with 10 bases between them. In nucleotides, the CDR3 is TGCGCCAGCAGTCTGAATGGGGACGAGCAGTACTTC. The encoded protein is CASSLNGDEQYF.

This clonotype was observed many times. V is TRBV12-3 or TRBV12-4 and J is TRBJ1-3, with D unclear. The CDR3 is 13 residues long. V lost 3 bases and J 4 bases, leaving 7 bases between the germline ends. The CDR3 nucleotides read TGTGCCAGCAGTTTCAGAGGAGGAAACACCATATATTTT. Translated: CASSFRGGNTIYF.

This clonotype was picked up many times. J is TRBJ2-1 and V is TRBV2; 14 nucleotides line up with TRBD2. CDR3 length equals 14 residues. The germline V gene has CDR1 SNHLY and CDR2 FYNNEI. The V gene end was trimmed by 5 bases and the J gene end by 9 bases; junction bases not matched to a gene: 3. CDR3 sequence: CASSTGTSGSEQFF. The CDR3 DNA is TGTGCCAGCAGTACCGGGACTAGCGGGAGTGAGCAGTTCTTC.

The chain joins TRBV12-3 or TRBV12-4 to TRBJ2-1, with D unresolved. The CDR3 length is 13 residues. Trimming cost V 4 bases and J 9 bases, with 13 bases left between them. The CDR3 DNA reads TGTGCCAGCAGTTACGGCCCAACACGTGAGCAGTTCTTC. Translating gives CASSYGPTREQFF.

Ten or more counts support this clonotype. This sequence joins TRBV25-1 and TRBJ2-3, with 8 bases matching TRBD1. CDR1 is MGHDK, CDR2 SYGVNS, per germline. The CDR3 has 15 amino acids. Unmatched junction bases numbered 5, after V lost 4 bases and J lost 2 bases. The CDR3 here is CASSGTGKFTDTQYF. The CDR3 DNA is TGTGCCAGCAGTGGGACAGGGAAGTTCACAGATACGCAGTATTTT. The complete variable domain, with remaining parts taken from reference TRBV25-1 and TRBJ2-3, reads EADIYQTPRYLVIGTGKKITLECSQTMGHDKMYWYQQDPGMELHLIHYSYGVNSTEKGDLSSESTVSRIRTEHFPLTLESARPSHTSQYLCASSGTGKFTDTQYFGPGTRLTVL.

This chain links TRBV20-1 with TRBJ2-2; 8 nucleotides align to TRBD2. V gave up 3 bases and J gave up 5 bases; unmatched junction bases: 5. Germline-derived CDR1 and CDR2 are DFQATT and SNEGSKA (reference sequence). There are 14 residues in the CDR3. CDR3 nucleotide sequence: TGCAGTGCTAGGGTCGGGAGGGGGACCGGGGAGCTGTTTTTT. Encoded protein: CSARVGRGTGELFF.

This clonotype was counted only a few times. As DNA, the CDR3 is TGTGCCTGGAGTGTCCGAAGAACCTGGACTAGCGGGATCGGGGAGCTGTTTTTT. It codes for CAWSVRRTWTSGIGELFF. The rearrangement joins TRBV30 to TRBJ2-2; 12 positions agree with TRBD2. Germline trimming cut 0 bases from V and 7 bases from J; bases unmatched to any gene: 12. CDR3 length: 18 residues. Germline lookup yields CDR1 GTSNPN and CDR2 SVGIG (reference sequence).